Listed here are 29 T cell receptor beta chains from one sample, sequenced in a study of brain metastases from non-small cell lung cancer. The method was immunoSEQ multiplex PCR; TCRdb's version includes in-frame clones alone and lacks a portion of them. Here the sample spans roughly 14,000 clones, around 83% being singletons. The material sequenced was primary lung tumor tissue. The receptors derive from a donor aged 40 or older with non-small cell lung cancer.

This chain connects TRBV10-3 to TRBJ1-1, with 7 bases aligning to TRBD1. There are 14 residues in the CDR3. J lost 1 base, V lost 3 bases, and 2 bases had no gene match. Looked up from germline, CDR1 is ENHRY and CDR2 is SYGVKD. CDR3 sequence reads: CAISDWTGNTEAFF. In DNA, the CDR3 is TGTGCCATCAGTGACTGGACAGGGAACACTGAAGCTTTCTTT.

The chain combines TRBV24-1 with TRBJ1-5, with 10 bases aligning to TRBD1. Germline CDR1 and CDR2: KGHDR and SFDVKD. V gave up 3 bases and J gave up 9 bases; unmatched junction bases: 7. The CDR3 is made up of 15 amino acids. CDR3 sequence (DNA): TGTGCCACCAGTGATCCCGGACAGGGGGGGATGCCCCAGCATTTT. Its protein is CATSDPGQGGMPQHF.

CDR3 sequence: CASFSGLPEDTQYF. As DNA, the CDR3 is TGCGCCAGCTTCTCGGGGCTACCTGAGGATACGCAGTATTTT. V gene TRBV5-1 combines with J gene TRBJ2-3; D possibly matches TRBD1 or TRBD2 (5 bases each). The V end was cut by 7 bases, the J end by 6 bases, with 18 bases between. This CDR3 spans 14 amino acids. Germline V gene sequence: CDR1 SGHRS, CDR2 YFSETQ.

The chain employs TRBV28 and TRBJ2-7; 8 bases are a match to TRBD1. CDR1 and CDR2 (germline): MDHEN, SYDVKM. CDR3 size: 13 residues. Trimming took 4 bases from V and 5 from J; bases not matched to a gene: 4. The CDR3 sequence is CASSWTGRHEQYF. Written as DNA, the CDR3 is TGTGCCAGCAGTTGGACAGGGAGGCACGAGCAGTACTTC.

The chain joins TRBV6-2 or TRBV6-3 to TRBJ2-5; 8 nucleotides match TRBD1. CDR1 is MNHEY and CDR2 is SVGEGT in the germline V gene. CDR3 length: 15 amino acids. With V trimmed by 6 bases and J by 6 bases, 12 bases remained unmatched. CDR3 sequence (DNA): TGTGCCAGCAGCTCAGGGGGCGCGGGGTTGAAGACCCAGTACTTC. This sequence encodes CASSSGGAGLKTQYF.

In nucleotides, the CDR3 is TGCGCCAGCAGCTTGGAAGCACAGGGGAAAGGCTATGGCTACACCTTC. Its protein is CASSLEAQGKGYGYTF. The rearrangement joins TRBV5-1 to TRBJ1-2; TRBD1 matches at 7 bases. The germline gives CDR1 SGHRS, CDR2 YFSETQ. This CDR3 has 16 residues. V lost 0 bases and J lost 4; bases outside the gene matches: 9.

V usage is TRBV28 and J usage is TRBJ1-5; 7 positions match TRBD1. Per the germline V gene, CDR1 is MDHEN and CDR2 is SYDVKM. The CDR3 has 16 amino acids. V lost 10 bases and J lost 0; bases outside the gene matches: 12. As DNA, the CDR3 is TGTGCCACAAAACGACAGGGATTGTATAGCAATCAGCCCCAGCATTTT. It codes for CATKRQGLYSNQPQHF.

As regards this clone: The junction shows a germline mismatch at one end, possibly a read error. J is TRBJ2-7 and V is TRBV4-3, with D unclear. This CDR3 comprises 14 residues. Germline assignment: CDR1 LGHNA and CDR2 YSLEER. The CDR3 protein is CASSQDSKAYEQYF. CDR3 DNA: TGCGCCAGCAGTCAAGATTCGAAAGCCTACGAGCAGTACTTC.

The chain employs TRBV12-3 or TRBV12-4 and TRBJ2-1; 8 bases are a match to TRBD1. This CDR3 has 13 amino acids. V lost 5 bases and J lost 7; bases outside the gene matches: 4. For the CDR3, the DNA is TGTGCCAGCAGTCGACAGGGGTGGAATGAGCAGTTCTTC. Its protein product is CASSRQGWNEQFF.

The chain is built from TRBV5-6 and TRBJ1-6; no firm D call. Deletions cut 0 bases from V and 6 bases from J, with 7 bases between. CDR3 length: 14 amino acids. Germline lookup yields CDR1 SGHDT and CDR2 YYEEEE. The CDR3 region has the DNA TGTGCCAGCAGCTTGGGTGCAGCTAATTCACCCCTCCACTTT. It is translated as CASSLGAANSPLHF.

The chain is built from TRBV12-3 or TRBV12-4 and TRBJ1-2; D gene ambiguous. The ends were cut back, 3 bases at V and 2 bases at J, with 7 bases in the middle. The CDR3 spans 13 residues. CDR3 loop: CASSFGSNYGYTF. The CDR3 bases are TGTGCCAGCAGTTTCGGATCCAACTATGGCTACACCTTC.

This chain uses TRBV7-3 with TRBJ2-3; 7 bases are a match to TRBD2. The CDR3 covers 12 residues. The trim removed 2 bases at V and 11 bases at J, leaving 4 bases unmatched. Looked up from germline, CDR1 is SGHTA and CDR2 is FQGTGA. CDR3 residues: CASSLSAGEQYF. The CDR3 DNA sequence: TGTGCCAGCAGCTTATCTGCGGGGGAGCAGTATTTT.

The chain joins TRBV5-1 to TRBJ2-5; the D is unclear. The germline gives CDR1 SGHRS, CDR2 YFSETQ. The germline V and J ends were trimmed by 3 bases and 2 bases, with 2 bases remaining between them. This CDR3 is built from 11 residues. In DNA form, the CDR3 reads TGCGCCAGCAGCTCGCAAGAGACCCAGTACTTC. It is translated as CASSSQETQYF.

The CDR3 nucleotides read TGTGCCAGCAGCTTAGCCACAGATGGCTACACCTTC. It yields the protein CASSLATDGYTF. This sequence joins TRBV7-9 and TRBJ1-2; no reliable D call. The V gene lost 0 bases and the J gene lost 6 bases, with 5 bases spanning the gap. The CDR3 consists of 12 residues. Looked up from germline, CDR1 is SEHNR and CDR2 is FQNEAQ (reference sequence).

The V and J genes are TRBV20-1 and TRBJ2-7, with 8 bases identical to TRBD1. The CDR3 sequence is 13 residues long. Germline V lookup: CDR1 DFQATT, CDR2 SNEGSKA (reference sequence). Trimming cost V 5 bases and J 3 bases; bases outside gene matches: 6. This chain's CDR3 is CSARGQGNYEQYF. CDR3 in DNA: TGCAGTGCTCGTGGACAGGGAAACTACGAGCAGTACTTC.

The sample holds a few counts of this clone. The chain is built from TRBV6-2 or TRBV6-3 and TRBJ1-5; the D gene is possibly TRBD1 (5 bases). V was cut by 4 bases and J by 0 bases, with 22 bases left in between. Germline lookup yields CDR1 MNHEY and CDR2 SVGEGT. The CDR3 sequence is 19 residues long. Written as DNA, the CDR3 is TGTGCCAGCAGTTCAGCCGGGGCTACAACGAGAAATAGCAATCAGCCCCAGCATTTT. Encoded protein: CASSSAGATTRNSNQPQHF.

V gene TRBV29-1 combines with J gene TRBJ1-1; no firm D call. CDR3 length: 12 residues. CDR1 SQVTM and CDR2 ANQGSEA come from the germline V gene. The germline V and J ends were trimmed by 6 bases and 0 bases, with 8 bases remaining between them. Here the CDR3 DNA reads TGCAGCGTGCGGACCATGAACACTGAAGCTTTCTTT. Protein sequence: CSVRTMNTEAFF.

The rearrangement joins TRBV6-2 or TRBV6-3 to TRBJ2-7, with TRBD2 as a possible D gene (6 bases). Trimming shortened V by 3 bases and J by 4 bases, and 16 bases separated the two germline ends. CDR3 length equals 15 residues. CDR1 MNHEY and CDR2 SVGEGT come from the germline V gene. The CDR3 reads CASSYGGVDGYEQYV. In DNA, the CDR3 is TGTGCCAGCAGTTATGGAGGGGTGGATGGATACGAGCAGTACGTC.

V is TRBV19 and J is TRBJ2-2; D unclear. The CDR3 is 17 residues long. Germline assignment: CDR1 LNHDA and CDR2 SQIVND (reference sequence). V was trimmed by 0 bases and J by 1 base, leaving 12 bases between them. The chain's CDR3 is CASSIDAFVWNTGELFF. The DNA for the CDR3 is TGTGCCAGTAGTATAGACGCTTTTGTTTGGAACACCGGGGAGCTGTTTTTT.

The chain combines TRBV6-5 with TRBJ2-1, with D tentatively TRBD1 (6 bases). The CDR3 has 13 residues. V was clipped by 0 bases and J by 9 bases, with 9 bases between them. The germline V gene encodes CDR1 MNHEY and CDR2 SVGAGI. The CDR3 loop is CASSYSGRGEQFF. CDR3 in DNA: TGTGCCAGCAGTTACTCGGGCAGGGGTGAGCAGTTCTTC.

This clone has just a few counts. This chain links TRBV7-9 with TRBJ2-1; D gene ambiguous. There are 14 residues in the CDR3. Germline CDR1 SEHNR, CDR2 FQNEAQ (reference sequence). Trimming removed 5 bases from V and 6 bases from J, with 14 bases in between. This chain's CDR3 is CASSLERVVNEQFF. The CDR3, as DNA: TGTGCCAGCAGCCTAGAGCGAGTGGTCAATGAGCAGTTCTTC.

The chain links TRBV18 to TRBJ1-4; 7 bases align to TRBD1. CDR3 length: 17 amino acids. Germline CDR1 and CDR2: KGHSH and LQKENI. V was pared by 2 bases and J by 5 bases, with 11 bases of the junction left unmatched. CDR3 coding DNA: TGTGCCAGCTCACCAGAGATACCCGGGACAGTGAATGAAAAACTGTTTTTT. It codes for CASSPEIPGTVNEKLFF.

This clone was recorded only once. The rearrangement links TRBV4-1 to TRBJ1-1; no clear D gene. The CDR3 covers 12 residues. The germline V and J ends were trimmed by 1 base and 5 bases, with 5 bases remaining between them. CDR1 is MGHRA, CDR2 YSYEKL, per germline. The CDR3 DNA is TGCGCCAGCAGCCAAGTGGGAACTGAAGCTTTCTTT. It codes for CASSQVGTEAFF.

In this sample, this clone turned up a few times. CDR3 region: CASRLTGHLDYTF. In nucleotides, the CDR3 is TGTGCCAGCAGACTTACCGGACACTTGGACTACACCTTC. This chain uses TRBV6-5 with TRBJ1-2, with D possibly matching TRBD1 (5 bases). The CDR3 contains 13 residues. Trimming took off 6 bases at V and 10 bases at J, with 18 bases between the two ends. The germline CDR1 and CDR2 sequences are MNHEY and SVGAGI.

This clone was seen only once. V usage is TRBV4-1 and J usage is TRBJ1-4; D is undetermined. The germline CDR1 and CDR2 sequences are MGHRA and YSYEKL. The CDR3 is 15 amino acids. V lost 3 bases and J 0 bases, leaving 8 bases between the germline ends. The DNA for the CDR3 is TGCGCCAGCAGCCAGAGCAGTCCAACTAATGAAAAACTGTTTTTT. It translates to CASSQSSPTNEKLFF.

The genes are TRBV19 and TRBJ1-1; 9 nucleotides match TRBD1. This CDR3 comprises 16 residues. Trimming at V came to 5 bases and at J to 4 bases, leaving 11 bases not matched to a gene. Germline V gene sequence: CDR1 LNHDA, CDR2 SQIVND (reference sequence). The DNA of the CDR3 is TGTGCCAGTAGTGCCACAGGGGGCGTACGGGGCACTGAAGCTTTCTTT. As protein: CASSATGGVRGTEAFF.

This clone has only a few counts. This chain connects TRBV5-5 to TRBJ1-1; no reliable D call. There are 11 residues in the CDR3. The V end was cut by 6 bases, the J end by 8 bases, with 11 bases between. Germline V gene data show CDR1 as SGHKS and CDR2 as YYEKEE (reference sequence). The CDR3 sequence: CASIREKEAFF. CDR3 coding DNA: TGTGCCAGCATCCGGGAAAAAGAAGCTTTCTTT.

The chain combines TRBV5-4 with TRBJ2-3, with 8 bases matching TRBD2. The trim removed 3 bases at V and 1 base at J, leaving 4 bases unmatched. The CDR3 sequence is 15 residues long. Germline V CDR1 and CDR2: SGHNT, YYREEE (reference sequence). CDR3 bases: TGTGCCAGCAGCTCGGGACTAGTTGGCACAGATACGCAGTATTTT. It yields the protein CASSSGLVGTDTQYF.

The rearrangement uses TRBV7-2 and TRBJ2-7; D unresolved. The CDR3 is 13 amino acids. V lost 1 base, J lost 4 bases, and 8 bases lay in between. Germline V lookup: CDR1 SGHTA, CDR2 FQGNSA. The CDR3 loop reads CASSLGLLYEQYV. Written as DNA, the CDR3 is TGTGCCAGCAGCTTAGGATTATTGTACGAGCAGTACGTC.